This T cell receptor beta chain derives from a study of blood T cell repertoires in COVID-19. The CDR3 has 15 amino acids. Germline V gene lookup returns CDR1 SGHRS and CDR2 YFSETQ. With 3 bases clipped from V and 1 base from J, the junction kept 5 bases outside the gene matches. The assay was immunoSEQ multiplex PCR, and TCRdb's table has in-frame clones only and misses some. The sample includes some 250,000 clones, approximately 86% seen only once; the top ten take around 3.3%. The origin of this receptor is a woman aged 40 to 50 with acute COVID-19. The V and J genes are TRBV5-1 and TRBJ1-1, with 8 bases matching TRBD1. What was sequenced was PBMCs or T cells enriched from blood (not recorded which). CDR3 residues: CASSSATGGNTEAFF. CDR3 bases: TGCGCCAGCAGCTCAGCCACAGGGGGGAACACTGAAGCTTTCTTT.